This T cell receptor beta chain originates from a study of response to subunit inactivated influenza vaccine (dated by TCRdb to 2016 to 2018). Regarding the complete study: Deep quantitative profiling of the T cell receptor repertoire was used in the study to follow responses to a trivalent subunit inactivated influenza vaccine. The full study reports these points: The authors proposed that each seasonal influenza vaccination may bring in only a limited number of new T cells.

The protocol used for the library was RT-PCR. Reads for this sample came from an Illumina HiSeq 2500. The raw public reads went through TCRdb reprocessing: fastp at Q25, MiXCR clone calling, in-frame beta chains kept. Entries are consolidated by CDR3 protein sequence, retaining the most common genes and DNA. Counted in this sample were about 520,000 distinct CDR3 sequences; approximately 7.8% of them appeared once. The ten largest clones add up to around 13% of the sample. Taken from the germline V gene (reference sequence), the CDR1 and CDR2 loops are SEHNR and FQNEAQ. Inclusive of the bounding cysteine and phenylalanine, the CDR3 is 12 residues long. Just the 36-base CDR3 DNA is kept, in frame starting at base 1. The trim is 6 bases for V and 3 bases for J, with a gap of 8 bases between the germline ends. There are a few counts of this clonotype. Its antigen has not been determined. Base qualities are not recorded, but no much larger clone differs from it by a single base.

The origin of this receptor is a man in his fifties or sixties who received an inactivated influenza vaccine. Donor details come from another sample of the same person, matched by shared clones. Source: PBMCs from blood, taken less than 30 months after vaccination. The rearrangement combines TRBV7-9 with TRBJ1-1; no D segment can be confidently identified. The CDR3 corresponds to CASSRSDTEAFF. The nucleotide sequence reads TGTGCCAGCAGTCGATCAGACACTGAAGCTTTCTTT. Full variable domain (CDR3 extended with the reference TRBV7-9 and TRBJ1-1 proteins): DTGVSQNPRHKITKRGQNVTFRCDPISEHNRLYWYRQTLGQGPEFLTYFQNEAQLEKSRLLSDRFSAERPKGSFSTLEIQRTEQGDSAMYLCASSRSDTEAFFGQGTRLTVV.